The clone carrying this TCR beta chain was picked up one time. CDR1 SGHRS and CDR2 YFSETQ come from the germline V gene. The V gene lost 3 bases and the J gene lost 1 base, with 10 bases spanning the gap. There are 14 residues in the CDR3. The source of the sample is a study of blood T cell repertoires in COVID-19. Study information: Researchers got acute and convalescent COVID-19 samples from the United States, Italy and Spain. The cDNA or gDNA used as material had been derived from T cells, B-cell-depleted T cells, or PBMCs.

Original handling: Estimation of nucleated cell counts relied on the amplification of reference gene primers. Data came from immunoSEQ multiplex PCR; TCRdb stores just in-frame clones and leaves some out. V, J and clone size reflect that table, while D and trimming were determined from the DNA. Here the sample spans about 75,000 clones, roughly 70% being singletons. The J gene is TRBJ1-1, the V gene TRBV5-1; D perhaps matches TRBD1 (5 bases). Material for sequencing was peripheral blood. This clonotype was obtained from a human donor with acute or convalescent COVID-19. The donor label of this sample is uncertain. The CDR3 sequence: CASSWMTENTEAFF. The CDR3 DNA reads TGCGCCAGCAGCTGGATGACAGAGAACACTGAAGCTTTCTTT.